The rows below give T cell receptor beta chains drawn from one sample of a study of Ad26.COV2.S vaccination and SARS-CoV-2 variants. Sequenced by immunoSEQ multiplex PCR; TCRdb stores in-frame clones only, minus some. This table holds about 350,000 clones, about 90% found once. Sequences were derived from peripheral blood, sampled after recovery from COVID-19. The source of these receptors is a human donor who had recovered from COVID-19. Both conserved end residues are part of each CDR3. Each record gives: clone size, J gene, D gene, V gene, CDR3 DNA, CDR3 protein. D genes are given only for firm matches. Not all rows give a size; the values are once, few, many and, for expanded clones, a class.

clone size: NA; J gene: TRBJ1-2; D gene: TRBD1; V gene: TRBV6-5; CDR3 DNA: TGTGCCAGCAGTAACAGGGGAAGGGGTAATGGCTACACCTTC; CDR3 protein: CASSNRGRGNGYTF
clone size: NA; J gene: TRBJ2-1; D gene: TRBD2; V gene: TRBV23-1; CDR3 DNA: TGCGCCAGCAGTAGCACTAGCGGACCCCGGTGGGCCTACAATGAGCAGTTCTTC; CDR3 protein: CASSSTSGPRWAYNEQFF
clone size: NA; J gene: TRBJ2-3; D gene: NA; V gene: TRBV5-4; CDR3 DNA: TGTGCCAGCAGCTCCGCGGGACAGAGCACAGATACGCAGTATTTT; CDR3 protein: CASSSAGQSTDTQYF
clone size: NA; J gene: TRBJ1-4; D gene: NA; V gene: TRBV2; CDR3 DNA: TGTGCCAGCAGTCTCAGGGGACGTGGTGAAAAACTGTTTTTT; CDR3 protein: CASSLRGRGEKLFF
clone size: NA; J gene: TRBJ2-5; D gene: NA; V gene: TRBV7-2; CDR3 DNA: TGTGCCAGCAGCTACGGACTCCGCGAGACCCAGTACTTC; CDR3 protein: CASSYGLRETQYF
clone size: NA; J gene: TRBJ1-5; D gene: NA; V gene: TRBV6-5; CDR3 DNA: TGTGCCAGCAGTTACCAGGGAAAACAGCCCCAGCATTTT; CDR3 protein: CASSYQGKQPQHF
clone size: NA; J gene: TRBJ1-2; D gene: NA; V gene: TRBV6-2/TRBV6-3; CDR3 DNA: TGTGCCAGCAGTCTCCGGGACCTTAACTATGGCTACACCTTC; CDR3 protein: CASSLRDLNYGYTF
clone size: NA; J gene: TRBJ2-5; D gene: NA; V gene: TRBV5-6; CDR3 DNA: TGTGCCAGCAGCGGAGACCCCGGACTGGAACAAGAGACCCAGTACTTC; CDR3 protein: CASSGDPGLEQETQYF
clone size: NA; J gene: TRBJ2-7; D gene: NA; V gene: TRBV5-4; CDR3 DNA: TGTGCCAGCAGCCAACGTAAGGGAAATCATCGAACGCGGGAGCAGTACTTC; CDR3 protein: CASSQRKGNHRTREQYF
clone size: NA; J gene: TRBJ2-7; D gene: TRBD1; V gene: TRBV18; CDR3 DNA: TGTGCCAGCTCACCATTCGACAGGGCATACGAGCAGTACTTC; CDR3 protein: CASSPFDRAYEQYF
clone size: NA; J gene: TRBJ1-4; D gene: NA; V gene: TRBV7-9; CDR3 DNA: TGTGCCAGCAGCTCCAGGACGGACGGAGATGAAAAACTGTTTTTT; CDR3 protein: CASSSRTDGDEKLFF
clone size: NA; J gene: TRBJ1-6; D gene: NA; V gene: TRBV4-3; CDR3 DNA: TGCGCCAGCAGCCAAGAGATTGGGACAAATAATTCACCCCTCCACTTT; CDR3 protein: CASSQEIGTNNSPLHF
clone size: NA; J gene: TRBJ1-5; D gene: NA; V gene: TRBV19; CDR3 DNA: TGTGCCAGTAGTATAACAGTAAATAGCAATCAGCCCCAGCATTTT; CDR3 protein: CASSITVNSNQPQHF
clone size: NA; J gene: TRBJ2-5; D gene: NA; V gene: TRBV11-1; CDR3 DNA: TGTGCCAGCAGCCGACCTACAGGAGCAGTAGAGACCCAGTACTTC; CDR3 protein: CASSRPTGAVETQYF
clone size: NA; J gene: TRBJ2-3; D gene: TRBD1; V gene: TRBV4-2; CDR3 DNA: TGTGCCAGCAGCCAAGATCTCACGACAGGGCCTAGCACAGATACGCAGTATTTT; CDR3 protein: CASSQDLTTGPSTDTQYF
clone size: NA; J gene: TRBJ1-1; D gene: NA; V gene: TRBV29-1; CDR3 DNA: TGCAGCATTATTACAGGTAACACTGAAGCTTTCTTT; CDR3 protein: CSIITGNTEAFF
clone size: NA; J gene: TRBJ2-7; D gene: NA; V gene: TRBV7-2; CDR3 DNA: TGTGCCAGCAGCTTCCGGGGCCCTTCTTCGCGGCAGTACTTC; CDR3 protein: CASSFRGPSSRQYF
clone size: many; J gene: TRBJ1-5; D gene: NA; V gene: TRBV27; CDR3 DNA: TGTGCCAGCAGTTTTCTGGGGAGTTCCGGCTTGCAGCCCCAGCATTTT; CDR3 protein: CASSFLGSSGLQPQHF
clone size: NA; J gene: TRBJ1-2; D gene: TRBD1; V gene: TRBV15; CDR3 DNA: TGTGCCACCAGCATGGACAGGGTGTGGAGCTATGGCTACACCTTC; CDR3 protein: CATSMDRVWSYGYTF
clone size: few; J gene: TRBJ1-5; D gene: NA; V gene: TRBV4-1; CDR3 DNA: TGCGCCAGCAGCCCGGACAGCGGCCATGATCAGCCCCAGCATTTT; CDR3 protein: CASSPDSGHDQPQHF
clone size: NA; J gene: TRBJ2-7; D gene: TRBD1; V gene: TRBV27; CDR3 DNA: TGTGCCAGCAGTAGCGAAGGACAGGGTCCGACCTACGAGCAGTACTTC; CDR3 protein: CASSSEGQGPTYEQYF
clone size: NA; J gene: TRBJ2-2; D gene: NA; V gene: TRBV27; CDR3 DNA: TGTGCCAGCAGTTTCGTACCCCAGAAGTCCGGGGAGCTGTTTTTT; CDR3 protein: CASSFVPQKSGELFF
clone size: NA; J gene: TRBJ1-2; D gene: NA; V gene: TRBV3-1/TRBV3-2; CDR3 DNA: TGTGCCAGCAGCCCTCCCGGGGACTGGGGCTACACCTTC; CDR3 protein: CASSPPGDWGYTF
clone size: NA; J gene: TRBJ2-3; D gene: NA; V gene: TRBV5-6; CDR3 DNA: TGTGCCAGCAGCTTTATAGGAATACGCGCAGATACGCAGTATTTT; CDR3 protein: CASSFIGIRADTQYF
clone size: NA; J gene: TRBJ2-2; D gene: NA; V gene: TRBV24-1; CDR3 DNA: TGTGCCACCAGCCTCGGGGGGAACACCGGGGAGCTGTTTTTT; CDR3 protein: CATSLGGNTGELFF
clone size: NA; J gene: TRBJ1-4; D gene: NA; V gene: TRBV5-1; CDR3 DNA: TGCGCCAGCAGCTCGGGAGGGTCAACTAATGAAAAACTGTTTTTT; CDR3 protein: CASSSGGSTNEKLFF
clone size: NA; J gene: TRBJ2-5; D gene: NA; V gene: TRBV2; CDR3 DNA: TGTGCCAGCACGAGGGAAGAGACCCAGTACTTC; CDR3 protein: CASTREETQYF
clone size: NA; J gene: TRBJ1-2; D gene: TRBD1; V gene: TRBV10-3; CDR3 DNA: TGTGCCATCAGTGAACAGGGGGGGCAGGGGTATGGCTACACCTTC; CDR3 protein: CAISEQGGQGYGYTF
clone size: NA; J gene: TRBJ1-5; D gene: NA; V gene: TRBV27; CDR3 DNA: TGTGCCAGCAGTTCCGCCGGGGGAGGAACGATCATCAATCAGCCCCAGCATTTT; CDR3 protein: CASSSAGGGTIINQPQHF
clone size: NA; J gene: TRBJ1-5; D gene: NA; V gene: TRBV19; CDR3 DNA: TGTGCCAGTAGTTGGGATTTGGGGGGCAATCAGCCCCAGCATTTT; CDR3 protein: CASSWDLGGNQPQHF
clone size: NA; J gene: TRBJ2-1; D gene: NA; V gene: TRBV3-1/TRBV3-2; CDR3 DNA: TGTGCCAGCAGCCAAGATCTTGGGGGCCTCTACAATGAGCAGTTCTTC; CDR3 protein: CASSQDLGGLYNEQFF
clone size: NA; J gene: TRBJ2-7; D gene: NA; V gene: TRBV4-3; CDR3 DNA: TGCGCCAGCAGCCACGTTAGGGGTTACGAGCAGTACTTC; CDR3 protein: CASSHVRGYEQYF
clone size: NA; J gene: TRBJ1-1; D gene: NA; V gene: TRBV6-5; CDR3 DNA: TGTGCCAGCAGTTTATACCCGATCGACACAGAAGCTTTCTTT; CDR3 protein: CASSLYPIDTEAFF
clone size: NA; J gene: TRBJ1-2; D gene: NA; V gene: TRBV12-3/TRBV12-4; CDR3 DNA: TGTGCCAGCAGTAGGCAGGAGGGCTACACCTTC; CDR3 protein: CASSRQEGYTF
clone size: once; J gene: TRBJ2-7; D gene: NA; V gene: TRBV12-3/TRBV12-4; CDR3 DNA: TGTGCCAGCAGTTCGACAGCCTACTACGAGCAGTACTTC; CDR3 protein: CASSSTAYYEQYF
clone size: NA; J gene: TRBJ2-2; D gene: NA; V gene: TRBV7-9; CDR3 DNA: TGTGCCAGCAGCCCGCCTGCAATTACCGGGGAGCTGTTTTTT; CDR3 protein: CASSPPAITGELFF
clone size: NA; J gene: TRBJ2-3; D gene: TRBD2; V gene: TRBV3-1/TRBV3-2; CDR3 DNA: TGTGCCAGCAGCCAAGAAAGGTCTGCGGGGGGGGATACGCAGTATTTT; CDR3 protein: CASSQERSAGGDTQYF
clone size: NA; J gene: TRBJ2-5; D gene: NA; V gene: TRBV6-2/TRBV6-3; CDR3 DNA: TGTGCCAGCAGTGACCGACAGCAAGAGACCCAGTACTTC; CDR3 protein: CASSDRQQETQYF
clone size: NA; J gene: TRBJ1-4; D gene: NA; V gene: TRBV5-4; CDR3 DNA: TGTGCCAGCAGCCCTGCCCGGTGGGGAAATGAAAAACTGTTTTTT; CDR3 protein: CASSPARWGNEKLFF
clone size: NA; J gene: TRBJ1-1; D gene: NA; V gene: TRBV3-1/TRBV3-2; CDR3 DNA: TGTGCCAGCAGCCAAGTTAACACTGAAGCTTTCTTT; CDR3 protein: CASSQVNTEAFF
clone size: NA; J gene: TRBJ2-3; D gene: NA; V gene: TRBV6-2/TRBV6-3; CDR3 DNA: TGTGCCAGCAGTTACGACACAGGGCGCCAAGATACGCAGTATTTT; CDR3 protein: CASSYDTGRQDTQYF
clone size: NA; J gene: TRBJ1-6; D gene: NA; V gene: TRBV23-1; CDR3 DNA: TGCGCCAGCAGTCAACAAGGACAGCTTAATTCACCCCTCCACTTT; CDR3 protein: CASSQQGQLNSPLHF
clone size: NA; J gene: TRBJ2-3; D gene: TRBD2; V gene: TRBV11-3; CDR3 DNA: TGTGCCAGCAGCTCAGCGGGGGGGCAGAAAGATACGCAGTATTTT; CDR3 protein: CASSSAGGQKDTQYF
clone size: NA; J gene: TRBJ2-2; D gene: NA; V gene: TRBV9; CDR3 DNA: TGTGCCAGCAGTGTACAGGGAGATGACACCGGGGAGCTGTTTTTT; CDR3 protein: CASSVQGDDTGELFF
clone size: NA; J gene: TRBJ2-7; D gene: TRBD1; V gene: TRBV9; CDR3 DNA: TGTGCCAGCAGCGAGGGGGGGACAGGGTTCGACGAGCAGTACTTC; CDR3 protein: CASSEGGTGFDEQYF
clone size: once; J gene: TRBJ1-2; D gene: NA; V gene: TRBV29-1; CDR3 DNA: TGCAGTGGGGGGGAAGCTAACTATGGCTACACCTTC; CDR3 protein: CSGGEANYGYTF
clone size: NA; J gene: TRBJ1-2; D gene: NA; V gene: TRBV12-3/TRBV12-4; CDR3 DNA: TGTGCCAGCAGTTTAGGGACCCAATATGGCTACACCTTC; CDR3 protein: CASSLGTQYGYTF
clone size: NA; J gene: TRBJ2-2; D gene: TRBD1; V gene: TRBV14; CDR3 DNA: TGTGCCAGCAGCCCCCAGGCAGGGGGCTTAGGGGAGCTGTTTTTT; CDR3 protein: CASSPQAGGLGELFF
clone size: NA; J gene: TRBJ2-7; D gene: NA; V gene: TRBV10-2; CDR3 DNA: TGCGCCAGCACTCAGGCAGGGGGGGGACTCTCCTACGAGCAGTACTTC; CDR3 protein: CASTQAGGGLSYEQYF
clone size: NA; J gene: TRBJ1-6; D gene: NA; V gene: TRBV9; CDR3 DNA: TGTGCCAGCAGCGTAAGTTCCGGACACCCAAGGGATGGATCACCCCTCCACTTT; CDR3 protein: CASSVSSGHPRDGSPLHF
clone size: NA; J gene: TRBJ2-5; D gene: NA; V gene: TRBV2; CDR3 DNA: TGTGCCAGCAGTGAGCGGGAGACCCAGTACTTC; CDR3 protein: CASSERETQYF